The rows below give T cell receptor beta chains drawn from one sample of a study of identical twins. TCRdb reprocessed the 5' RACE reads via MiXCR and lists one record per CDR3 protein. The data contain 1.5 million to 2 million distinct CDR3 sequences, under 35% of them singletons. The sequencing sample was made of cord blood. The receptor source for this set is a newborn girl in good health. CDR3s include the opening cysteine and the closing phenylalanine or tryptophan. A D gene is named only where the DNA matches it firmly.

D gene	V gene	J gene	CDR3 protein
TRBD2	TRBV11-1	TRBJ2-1	CASSLSGLAGASSYNEQFF
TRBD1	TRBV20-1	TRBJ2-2	CSSTGGRTGELFF
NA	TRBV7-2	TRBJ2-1	CASSVVGRLKYEQFF
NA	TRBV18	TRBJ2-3	CASSPPASVDTQYF
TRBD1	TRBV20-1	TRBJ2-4	CSALLQGEQYF
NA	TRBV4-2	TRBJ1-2	CASRRGLDGYTF
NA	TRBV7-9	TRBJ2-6	CASNLAVSGANVLTF
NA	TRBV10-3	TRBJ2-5	CAISETGLSQETQYF
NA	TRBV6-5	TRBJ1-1	CASSYPREAFF
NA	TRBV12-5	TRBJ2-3	CASGKEDTSTDTQYF
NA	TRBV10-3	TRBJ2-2	CAISEPGLNTGELFF
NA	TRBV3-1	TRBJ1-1	CASSQTGPRNTEAFF
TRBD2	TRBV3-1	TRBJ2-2	CASSPLAGGVIGELFF
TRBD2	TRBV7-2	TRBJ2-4	CASSLRLAGPLAKNIQYF
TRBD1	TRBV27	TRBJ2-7	CASSLQGQGYNEQYF
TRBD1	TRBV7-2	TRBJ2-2	CASSRRTGGSVTGELFF
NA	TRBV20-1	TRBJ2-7	CSVFRFPPYEQYF
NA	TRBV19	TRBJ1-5	CASTMWRDQPQHF
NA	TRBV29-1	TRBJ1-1	CSVPRDSSGRAEAFF
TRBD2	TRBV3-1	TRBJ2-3	CASSQDLAGGGDTQYF
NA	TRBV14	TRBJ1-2	CASSPRRSRASTF
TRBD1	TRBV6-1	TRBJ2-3	CASSGTGSTDTQYF
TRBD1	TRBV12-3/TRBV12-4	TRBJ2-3	CASSQTGQARLNTQYF
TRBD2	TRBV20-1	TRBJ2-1	CSASIPSGYNEQFF
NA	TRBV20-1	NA	CSARVWFNEQYF
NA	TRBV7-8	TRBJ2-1	CASSRDQSYNEQFF
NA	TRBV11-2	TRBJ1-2	CASSLSRVPPTGSYTF
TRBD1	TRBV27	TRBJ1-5	CASAHRGTSNQPQHF
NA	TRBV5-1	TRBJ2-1	CASSLGGGALDGNEQFF
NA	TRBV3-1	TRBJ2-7	CASSPSDRDYQYF
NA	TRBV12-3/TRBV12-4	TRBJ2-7	CASSPDSPFYEQYF
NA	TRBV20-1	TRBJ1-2	CSASWAANYGYTF
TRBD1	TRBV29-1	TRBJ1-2	CSGTGGAGYGYTF
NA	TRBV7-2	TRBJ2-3	CASSFPSRPDTQYF
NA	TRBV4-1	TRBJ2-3	CASSHRGGDTQYF
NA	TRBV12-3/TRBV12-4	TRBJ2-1	CASRSAGTGQFF
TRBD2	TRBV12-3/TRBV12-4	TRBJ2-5	CASSFGLAGLGETQYF
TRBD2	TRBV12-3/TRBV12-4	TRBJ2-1	CASSPGLAGGPGYNEQFF
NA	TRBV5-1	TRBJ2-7	CASSLGSRRETSYEQYF
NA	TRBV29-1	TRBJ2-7	CSVARSSHEQYF
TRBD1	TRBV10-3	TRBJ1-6	CAISEGTGNSPLHF
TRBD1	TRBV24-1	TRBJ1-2	CAAPGQGVYGYTF
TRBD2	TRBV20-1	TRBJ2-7	CSARWSGRASYEQYF
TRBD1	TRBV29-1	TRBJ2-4	CSGGQGENIQYF